Listed below are T cell receptor beta chains from one sample, sequenced in a study of regulatory dendritic cells for organ transplantation. TCRdb's table, derived via immunoSEQ multiplex PCR, lists solely in-frame clones and lacks some. This table has 12,000 or so clones, approximately 70% appearing once. Sequenced: memory CD8+ T cells from blood. These receptors all stem from a human donor in good health. The CDR3 runs from the conserved cysteine through the conserved F or W. Each record gives: V gene, D gene, clone size, J gene, CDR3 DNA, CDR3 protein. D genes are given only for firm matches. The size of a clone is reported for some rows only, either as once, few or many, or as a class for expanded clones.

v_call: TRBV6-5; d_call: .; clone_size: few; j_call: TRBJ2-3; cdr3_nt: TGTGCCAGCAGTTACGTGGGCGGCACAGATACGCAGTATTTT; cdr3_aa: CASSYVGGTDTQYF
v_call: TRBV4-3; d_call: TRBD2; clone_size: .; j_call: TRBJ2-1; cdr3_nt: TGCGCCAGCAGCCAAGAAAGTTGGCGGGAGGGCCACTGTGAGCAGTTCTTC; cdr3_aa: CASSQESWREGHCEQFF
v_call: TRBV7-2; d_call: .; clone_size: .; j_call: TRBJ1-2; cdr3_nt: TGTGCCAGCAGCTCAGCGGAGGGCTATGGCTACACCTTC; cdr3_aa: CASSSAEGYGYTF
v_call: TRBV7-8; d_call: .; clone_size: .; j_call: TRBJ2-1; cdr3_nt: TGTGCCAGCAGCTTATTTCCCCCGGGACTCTACAATGAGCAGTTCTTC; cdr3_aa: CASSLFPPGLYNEQFF
v_call: TRBV11-2; d_call: TRBD1; clone_size: .; j_call: TRBJ2-7; cdr3_nt: TGTGCCAGCAGCTTATTCTTTGGACAGGCTTACGAGCAGTACTTC; cdr3_aa: CASSLFFGQAYEQYF
v_call: TRBV18; d_call: .; clone_size: .; j_call: TRBJ2-2; cdr3_nt: TGTGCCAGCTCTACCCGACGGACTGCCGGGGAGCTGTTTTTT; cdr3_aa: CASSTRRTAGELFF
v_call: TRBV7-2; d_call: .; clone_size: .; j_call: TRBJ1-5; cdr3_nt: TGTGCCAGCAGCTACCAGGGAGATCAGCCCCAGCATTTT; cdr3_aa: CASSYQGDQPQHF
v_call: TRBV27; d_call: TRBD2; clone_size: .; j_call: TRBJ2-1; cdr3_nt: TGTGCCAGCAGTCTCCTCCCGCGGGAGCCGAACAATGAGCAGTTCTTC; cdr3_aa: CASSLLPREPNNEQFF
v_call: TRBV7-9; d_call: .; clone_size: .; j_call: TRBJ1-1; cdr3_nt: TGTGCCAGCAGCTTAGGAACCGGCGCTTATGAAGCTTTCTTT; cdr3_aa: CASSLGTGAYEAFF
v_call: TRBV5-6; d_call: .; clone_size: once; j_call: TRBJ1-4; cdr3_nt: TGTGCCAGCAGCGGATGGGACGGAGCTTCTTGGGAAAAACTGGTTTTT; cdr3_aa: CASSGWDGASWEKLVF
v_call: TRBV4-2; d_call: TRBD2; clone_size: .; j_call: TRBJ2-1; cdr3_nt: TGTGCCAGCAGCCACCGACTAGCGGACAATGAGCAGTTCTTC; cdr3_aa: CASSHRLADNEQFF
v_call: TRBV6-1; d_call: .; clone_size: .; j_call: TRBJ2-3; cdr3_nt: TGTGCCAGCAGTGCCGCTACTGGGGCAGATACGCAGTATTTT; cdr3_aa: CASSAATGADTQYF
v_call: TRBV7-9; d_call: .; clone_size: .; j_call: TRBJ2-7; cdr3_nt: TGTGCCAGCAGCTTATCCGACCCCTACGAGCAGTACTTC; cdr3_aa: CASSLSDPYEQYF
v_call: TRBV27; d_call: .; clone_size: few; j_call: TRBJ1-1; cdr3_nt: TGTGCCAGCAGCACAGGGAACCCGAACACTGAAGCTTTCTTT; cdr3_aa: CASSTGNPNTEAFF
v_call: TRBV5-4; d_call: TRBD1; clone_size: .; j_call: TRBJ1-2; cdr3_nt: TGTGCCAGCAGCGGTGCTGGACAGGACTACACCTTC; cdr3_aa: CASSGAGQDYTF
v_call: TRBV4-3; d_call: .; clone_size: .; j_call: TRBJ1-1; cdr3_nt: TGCGCCAGCAGCCATCTAGGGGCCACTGAAGCTTTCTTT; cdr3_aa: CASSHLGATEAFF
v_call: TRBV4-1; d_call: TRBD2; clone_size: .; j_call: TRBJ2-3; cdr3_nt: TGCGCCAGCACCTTCTTAGCGGGAGGGAGCACAGATACGCAGTATTTT; cdr3_aa: CASTFLAGGSTDTQYF